This record covers a single T cell receptor beta chain. No antigen is known for it. V lost 6 bases, J lost 4 bases, and 13 bases lay in between. The germline V gene encodes CDR1 SNHLY and CDR2 FYNNEI. The CDR3 is 15 amino acids. CDR3-region Arm-PCR and iRepertoire HTBI primers produced the TCR beta libraries. TCRdb passed the multiplex PCR reads through MiXCR, listing each CDR3 protein once. The sample contains 400,000 to 600,000 distinct CDR3 sequences, around a fifth of which appear only once. The data are from a study of regulatory T cells in long-lasting Graves disease. The wider study: Over 5 years of antithyroid drugs plus positive TSH receptor antibodies defined persistent Graves' disease.

Time point defined: persistent/refractory GD, antithyroid drugs over 5 years with positive TRAb. PBMC-derived RNA was used for the TCR library. General observations from the study: When disease was persistent, TRBV28, TRBJ1-2 and TRBJ2-5 were the favored segments. TCR diversity was lower in persistent than newly diagnosed Graves' disease.

The receptor comes from a female donor with Graves disease. Sample: peripheral blood mononuclear cells (PBMCs), taken when the disease was refractory, from a patient treated with antithyroid drugs. This chain links TRBV2 with TRBJ2-6; D gene uncertain. CDR3 DNA sequence: TGTGCCAGCAGCATACCCCAAGCCGGGGCCAACGTCCTGACTTTC. This codes for CASSIPQAGANVLTF.